This T cell receptor (beta chain) emerged from a study of control samples from healthy donors and cancer patients. Profiling relied on immunoSEQ multiplex PCR, and the TCRdb table lists in-frame clones only, not all of them. The data hold 35,000 to 45,000 clones, with 75% to 90% observed a single time. In its sample, this clone was seen a few times. CDR3 size: 15 residues. The junction had 9 bases not matched to a gene; V was cut back by 5 bases and J by 7 bases. Germline loops: CDR1 LGHDT, CDR2 YNNKEL (reference sequence). The sequence was obtained from a man aged 60 to 75 in good health. Sequencing input: blood. The gene calls are TRBV3-1 (or the pseudogene TRBV3-2) and TRBJ1-4; the match to TRBD1 covers 8 bases. The CDR3 bases are TGTGCCAGCAGCGTCCCGGGACAGGTTTTTGAAAAACTGTTTTTT. Protein: CASSVPGQVFEKLFF.